This T cell receptor (beta chain) was obtained from a study of response to subunit inactivated influenza vaccine. Germline V lookup: CDR1 SSHAT, CDR2 FNYEAQ (reference sequence). The CDR3 has 17 amino acids. In TCRdb, the RT-PCR reads were re-called with MiXCR into one record per CDR3 protein. The data hold roughly 650,000 distinct CDR3 sequences, with 15% to 18% observed a single time. As concerns this clonotype: Compared with germline, one end of the junction differs, possibly owing to a read error.

This clonotype was sampled from a man aged 45 to 65 who received an inactivated influenza vaccine. This chain joins TRBV7-7 and TRBJ2-1, with D possibly TRBD1 on 7 matching bases. Sequences were derived from PBMCs from blood, sampled roughly 12 days after vaccination. The CDR3 bases are TGTGCCAGCAGCCGACAGGGAGTCGGGAGCTCCTTCAATGAGCAGTTCTTC. This translates into CASSRQGVGSSFNEQFF.